Listed below are T cell receptor beta chains from one sample, sequenced in a study of neurological immune-mediated disorders. MiXCR, applied by TCRdb to the 5' RACE reads, yields one record per CDR3 protein. The sample consists of tens of thousands of distinct CDR3 sequences, approximately 4% of them appearing once. Sequencing was performed on PBMCs. All receptors come from a woman in her fifties or sixties with multiple sclerosis. Both conserved end residues are part of each CDR3. The order of the fields is CDR3 protein, CDR3 DNA, J gene, V gene, D gene, clone size. A D gene is named only where the DNA matches it firmly. Rows may omit the clone size; those that give it use once, few, many or a size class.

CDR3 protein: CASSSLLLAGNQETQYF; CDR3 DNA: TGTGCCAGCAGTTCCCTATTACTAGCGGGAAATCAAGAGACCCAGTACTTC; J gene: TRBJ2-5; V gene: TRBV6-5; D gene: TRBD2; clone size: many
CDR3 protein: CDSSIRGTEAFF; CDR3 DNA: TGTGACAGCAGCATCAGGGGCACTGAAGCTTTCTTT; J gene: TRBJ1-1; V gene: TRBV7-9; D gene: .; clone size: .
CDR3 protein: CASSRREYNEQFF; CDR3 DNA: TGTGCCAGCAGCCGACGGGAATACAATGAGCAGTTCTTC; J gene: TRBJ2-1; V gene: TRBV7-2; D gene: .; clone size: many
CDR3 protein: CASSPPAQLQETQYF; CDR3 DNA: TGCGCCAGCAGCCCACCTGCGCAGTTACAAGAGACCCAGTACTTC; J gene: TRBJ2-5; V gene: TRBV5-1; D gene: .; clone size: many
CDR3 protein: CASSFQTGATHYEQYF; CDR3 DNA: TGTGCCAGCAGCTTCCAGACAGGGGCAACCCACTACGAGCAGTACTTC; J gene: TRBJ2-7; V gene: TRBV7-9; D gene: TRBD1; clone size: many
CDR3 protein: CASSLVLAGTYEQYF; CDR3 DNA: TGTGCCAGCAGCTTGGTACTAGCGGGGACCTACGAGCAGTACTTC; J gene: TRBJ2-7; V gene: TRBV5-5; D gene: TRBD2; clone size: many
CDR3 protein: CASSVRTGELFF; CDR3 DNA: TGTGCCAGCAGCGTTAGGACCGGGGAGCTGTTTTTT; J gene: TRBJ2-2; V gene: TRBV9; D gene: .; clone size: many
CDR3 protein: CASSYESSYNSPLHF; CDR3 DNA: TGTGCCAGCAGTTACGAAAGCTCCTATAATTCACCCCTCCACTTT; J gene: TRBJ1-6; V gene: TRBV6-5; D gene: .; clone size: many
CDR3 protein: CASSYSRALSYEQYF; CDR3 DNA: TGTGCCAGCAGTTACTCCAGGGCGCTCTCCTACGAGCAGTACTTC; J gene: TRBJ2-7; V gene: TRBV6-6; D gene: .; clone size: few
CDR3 protein: CASSVDGGANEQFF; CDR3 DNA: TGTGCCAGCAGCGTTGATGGGGGGGCCAATGAGCAGTTCTTC; J gene: TRBJ2-1; V gene: TRBV9; D gene: .; clone size: many
CDR3 protein: CSVLGLRDRGSEDTQYF; CDR3 DNA: TGCAGCGTTCTCGGCCTCCGGGACAGGGGTTCTGAAGATACGCAGTATTTT; J gene: TRBJ2-3; V gene: TRBV29-1; D gene: TRBD1; clone size: many
CDR3 protein: CASSADRGTYEQYF; CDR3 DNA: TGCGCCAGCAGCGCCGACAGGGGAACCTACGAGCAGTACTTC; J gene: TRBJ2-7; V gene: TRBV5-1; D gene: TRBD1; clone size: many
CDR3 protein: CASSLALAVLTGELFF; CDR3 DNA: TGTGCCAGCAGCTTAGCACTAGCGGTACTCACCGGGGAGCTGTTTTTT; J gene: TRBJ2-2; V gene: TRBV7-2; D gene: TRBD2; clone size: many
CDR3 protein: CATSINRGSNQPQHF; CDR3 DNA: TGTGCCACCAGTATAAACAGGGGGAGCAATCAGCCCCAGCATTTT; J gene: TRBJ1-5; V gene: TRBV15; D gene: TRBD1; clone size: many
CDR3 protein: CASSLAQGLNYNEQFF; CDR3 DNA: TGTGCCAGCAGCTTAGCACAGGGGCTGAATTACAATGAGCAGTTCTTC; J gene: TRBJ2-1; V gene: TRBV7-6; D gene: TRBD1; clone size: many
CDR3 protein: CASSNLDTEQFF; CDR3 DNA: TGCGCCAGCAGCAACCTAGACACTGAGCAGTTCTTC; J gene: TRBJ2-1; V gene: TRBV5-1; D gene: .; clone size: few
CDR3 protein: CSVVLGPAGNQPQHF; CDR3 DNA: TGCAGCGTTGTACTTGGCCCAGCTGGGAATCAGCCCCAGCATTTT; J gene: TRBJ1-5; V gene: TRBV29-1; D gene: .; clone size: many
CDR3 protein: CASSYAAGVQETQYF; CDR3 DNA: TGTGCCAGCAGTTACGCGGCGGGGGTACAAGAGACCCAGTACTTC; J gene: TRBJ2-5; V gene: TRBV6-2/TRBV6-3; D gene: TRBD2; clone size: many
CDR3 protein: CASSLGTFDNQPQHF; CDR3 DNA: TGTGCCAGCAGTTTAGGGACCTTTGACAATCAGCCCCAGCATTTT; J gene: TRBJ1-5; V gene: TRBV12-3/TRBV12-4; D gene: .; clone size: many
CDR3 protein: CAISDSPRNEQFF; CDR3 DNA: TGTGCCATCAGTGATTCCCCCCGCAATGAGCAGTTCTTC; J gene: TRBJ2-1; V gene: TRBV10-3; D gene: .; clone size: many
CDR3 protein: CASSQNRGRANEQFF; CDR3 DNA: TGTGCCAGCAGCCAAAACAGGGGGCGTGCCAATGAGCAGTTCTTC; J gene: TRBJ2-1; V gene: TRBV7-6; D gene: TRBD1; clone size: many
CDR3 protein: CAGADGYTF; CDR3 DNA: TGTGCGGGGGCGGATGGCTACACCTTC; J gene: TRBJ1-2; V gene: TRBV6-1; D gene: .; clone size: many
CDR3 protein: CASRDRQSSYEQYF; CDR3 DNA: TGCGCCAGCAGAGACAGGCAGAGCTCCTACGAGCAGTACTTC; J gene: TRBJ2-7; V gene: TRBV5-1; D gene: .; clone size: many
CDR3 protein: CASSLDGGDRYEQYF; CDR3 DNA: TGCGCCAGCAGCTTGGACGGGGGGGACCGCTACGAGCAGTACTTC; J gene: TRBJ2-7; V gene: TRBV5-1; D gene: TRBD2; clone size: few
CDR3 protein: CSVERPGDGTDTQYF; CDR3 DNA: TGCAGCGTTGAACGCCCCGGGGACGGCACAGATACGCAGTATTTT; J gene: TRBJ2-3; V gene: TRBV29-1; D gene: .; clone size: many
CDR3 protein: CASSFSPGGPSYEQYF; CDR3 DNA: TGTGCCAGCAGCTTTTCCCCGGGGGGCCCCTCCTACGAGCAGTACTTC; J gene: TRBJ2-7; V gene: TRBV7-9; D gene: .; clone size: many
CDR3 protein: CASSSKGSSPLHF; CDR3 DNA: TGCGCCAGCAGCTCAAAAGGGTCGTCACCCCTCCACTTT; J gene: TRBJ1-6; V gene: TRBV5-1; D gene: .; clone size: many
CDR3 protein: CASSPRRRTNYGYTF; CDR3 DNA: TGTGCCAGCAGCCCGCGAAGACGGACTAACTATGGCTACACCTTC; J gene: TRBJ1-2; V gene: TRBV21-1; D gene: .; clone size: many
CDR3 protein: CASSKSDRAWETQYF; CDR3 DNA: TGTGCCAGCAGTAAATCCGACAGGGCCTGGGAGACCCAGTACTTC; J gene: TRBJ2-5; V gene: TRBV6-5; D gene: TRBD1; clone size: many
CDR3 protein: CASSVTLAGATDTQYF; CDR3 DNA: TGTGCCAGCAGCGTAACACTAGCGGGGGCCACAGATACGCAGTATTTT; J gene: TRBJ2-3; V gene: TRBV9; D gene: TRBD2; clone size: many
CDR3 protein: CASSPQGSTNYGYTF; CDR3 DNA: TGCGCCAGCAGCCCTCAGGGGAGTACTAACTATGGCTACACCTTC; J gene: TRBJ1-2; V gene: TRBV5-1; D gene: .; clone size: many